These 7 T cell receptor beta chains were sequenced from one sample in a study of identical twins. TCRdb independently ran MiXCR on the 5' RACE reads; one entry per CDR3 protein. This table holds more than 1.5 million distinct CDR3 sequences, about 30% found once. The sequenced material came from cord blood. The receptor set was obtained from a newborn girl in good health.

This clonotype was detected a few times. V usage is TRBV3-1 and J usage is TRBJ2-1; D call uncertain. CDR3 size: 12 residues. Deletions cut 3 bases from V and 10 bases from J, with 10 bases between. Germline V CDR1 and CDR2: LGHDT, YNNKEL (reference sequence). CDR3 sequence reads: CASSHFSYEQFF. CDR3 bases: TGTGCCAGCAGCCACTTTTCCTACGAGCAGTTCTTC.

A note on this clonotype: One end of the junction fails to match germline, which may point to a read error. This sequence joins TRBV12-3 or TRBV12-4 and TRBJ1-2; weak D call: TRBD1 (5 bases). The length of the CDR3 is 14 residues. For the CDR3, the DNA is TGTGCCAACAGTTTGGGCAGGGAAGGATCCGGCTACACCTTC. Translated, it gives CANSLGREGSGYTF.

This clonotype was counted ten times or more. The V call is TRBV12-3 or TRBV12-4, the J call TRBJ2-7; TRBD1 aligns across 7 bases. The CDR3 consists of 15 residues. J was trimmed by 0 bases and V by 4 bases; bases with no gene match: 6. CDR3 in amino acids: CASSSNRGPSYEQYF. CDR3 DNA: TGTGCCAGCAGTTCGAACAGGGGTCCCTCCTACGAGCAGTACTTC.

This clonotype was counted ten times or more. The chain uses TRBV4-2 and TRBJ2-1, with TRBD2 matching 11 bases. The CDR3 is 16 residues long. Germline V CDR1 and CDR2: LGHNA, YNFKEQ. The J segment lost 6 bases and the V segment lost 0 bases, leaving 4 bases of the junction unmatched. For the CDR3, the DNA is TGTGCCAGCAGCCAAGATTCGCTAGCGGGAGGCAATGAGCAGTTCTTC. Translating it yields CASSQDSLAGGNEQFF.

The chain uses TRBV28 and TRBJ2-7; the match to TRBD2 covers 14 bases. Per germline, CDR1 MDHEN and CDR2 SYDVKM. The length of the CDR3 is 15 residues. Unmatched junction bases numbered 6, after V lost 6 bases and J lost 5 bases. CDR3 nucleotides: TGTGCCAGCAGGCCCCCGGGACTAGCGGGAGACGAGCAGTACTTC. Translation gives CASRPPGLAGDEQYF.

The chain uses TRBV5-1 and TRBJ2-3; possibly TRBD1 for D (6 bases). Trimming pared 0 bases from V and 8 bases from J, leaving 13 bases between. Germline V CDR1 and CDR2: SGHRS, YFSETQ. This CDR3 spans 14 amino acids. The CDR3 DNA sequence: TGCGCCAGCAGCTTGGGACCGGACAGCCTTACGCAGTATTTT. It is translated as CASSLGPDSLTQYF.

There are a few counts of this clonotype. V is TRBV2 and J is TRBJ2-3, with TRBD2 identical over 11 bases. The CDR3 is 14 amino acids. Germline CDR1 SNHLY, CDR2 FYNNEI. V shed 4 bases and J 4 bases; nucleotides not matched to a gene: 1. CDR3 protein: CASSGSGGADTQYF. CDR3 DNA sequence: TGTGCCAGCAGTGGTAGCGGGGGGGCAGATACGCAGTATTTT.